Below are 16 T cell receptor beta chains sequenced from a single sample in a study of CD8 T cells in Susac syndrome. When the RNA was reverse transcribed, random hexamers were used with an input of about 0.5 to 1 ug. TCRdb independently ran MiXCR on the immunoSEQ multiplex PCR reads; one entry per CDR3 protein. The sample shows under 250,000 distinct CDR3 sequences, approximately 94% of them seen only once. The sample taken for sequencing was CD4+ T cells from PBMCs. Source of these receptors: a human donor with Susac syndrome.

The chain is built from TRBV5-4 and TRBJ1-2; D is unclear. V shed 0 bases and J shed 6 bases, with 12 bases lying between them. The CDR3 runs 14 residues. CDR1 and CDR2 (germline): SGHNT, YYREEE (reference sequence). The CDR3 protein is CASSLVGEENGYTF. The CDR3 coding sequence is TGTGCCAGCAGCTTGGTTGGTGAGGAGAATGGCTACACCTTC.

In its sample, this clonotype was seen once. This chain links TRBV20-1 with TRBJ2-2; TRBD1 matches 7 bases. V shed 6 bases, J shed 0 bases, and the junction held 7 bases outside the gene matches. Germline values: CDR1 DFQATT, CDR2 SNEGSKA (reference sequence). The CDR3 sequence is 15 residues long. The CDR3 sequence is CSALPGTANTGELFF. CDR3 DNA: TGCAGTGCCCTACCCGGGACAGCGAACACCGGGGAGCTGTTTTTT.

The chain links TRBV7-9 to TRBJ2-3; 8 nucleotides align to TRBD2. V was pared by 5 bases and J by 1 base, with 5 bases of the junction left unmatched. Germline CDR1 and CDR2: SEHNR and FQNEAQ (reference sequence). The CDR3 has 15 amino acids. The DNA for the CDR3 is TGTGCCAGCAGCCGGGGGGGCGAAGGCACAGATACGCAGTATTTT. Amino acids: CASSRGGEGTDTQYF.

The chain combines TRBV11-3 with TRBJ2-2; 7 bases agree with TRBD1. Germline trimming cut 4 bases from V and 4 bases from J; bases unmatched to any gene: 12. CDR1 SGHNT and CDR2 YENEEA come from the germline V gene. The CDR3 is 17 amino acids. The CDR3 nucleotides read TGTGCCAGCAGCTCCGGTCAGGGACAGTACAGCACCGGGGAGCTGTTTTTT. Translating it yields CASSSGQGQYSTGELFF.

This chain links TRBV6-2 or TRBV6-3 with TRBJ2-7, with 7 bases matching TRBD2. The CDR3 length is 14 residues. Looked up from germline, CDR1 is MNHEY and CDR2 is SVGEGT. Trimming took 6 bases from V and 2 from J; bases not matched to a gene: 7. CDR3 amino acids: CASRARGGAYEQYF. Here the CDR3 DNA reads TGTGCCAGCAGGGCCCGGGGAGGGGCCTACGAGCAGTACTTC.

V is TRBV5-1 and J is TRBJ2-1; 9 positions match TRBD2. The CDR3 covers 15 residues. Germline CDR1 and CDR2: SGHRS and YFSETQ. V dropped 0 bases and J dropped 6; count of bases not matched to a gene: 4. The CDR3 DNA follows: TGCGCCAGCAGCTTGGGTGGCGGGGGGGCCAATGAGCAGTTCTTC. Its protein product is CASSLGGGGANEQFF. The variable domain in full, completed from reference TRBV5-1 and TRBJ2-1, reads KAGVTQTPRYLIKTRGQQVTLSCSPISGHRSVSWYQQTPGQGLQFLFEYFSETQRNKGNFPGRFSGRQFSNSRSEMNVSTLELGDSALYLCASSLGGGGANEQFFGPGTRLTVL.

Only one count was recorded for this clonotype. This chain joins TRBV18 and TRBJ1-1; TRBD1 agrees at 7 bases. Germline V gene lookup returns CDR1 KGHSH and CDR2 LQKENI. The CDR3 loop spans 15 amino acids. Trimming at V came to 3 bases and at J to 4 bases, leaving 8 bases not matched to a gene. The CDR3 region has the DNA TGTGCCAGCTCACCGAAACGACAGGGATCCACTGAAGCTTTCTTT. As protein: CASSPKRQGSTEAFF. Complete variable domain (other parts from reference TRBV18 and TRBJ1-1): NAGVMQNPRHLVRRRGQEARLRCSPMKGHSHVYWYRQLPEEGLKFMVYLQKENIIDESGMPKERFSAEFPKEGPSILRIQQVVRGDSAAYFCASSPKRQGSTEAFFGQGTRLTVV.

This chain's CDR3 is CASSTGQAANYGYTF. Here the CDR3 DNA reads TGCGCCAGCAGCACCGGACAGGCTGCGAACTATGGCTACACCTTC. The chain couples TRBV5-1 to TRBJ1-2; 7 positions agree with TRBD1. The CDR3 covers 15 residues. Trimming at V came to 4 bases and at J to 2 bases, leaving 8 bases not matched to a gene. Looked up from germline, CDR1 is SGHRS and CDR2 is YFSETQ.

V is TRBV9 and J is TRBJ1-2; a possible D gene is TRBD1 (6 bases). The germline V and J ends were trimmed by 0 bases and 2 bases, with 8 bases remaining between them. The CDR3 has 14 amino acids. Germline V gene lookup returns CDR1 SGDLS and CDR2 YYNGEE. CDR3: CASSVEDRNYGYTF. The CDR3 nucleotides read TGTGCCAGCAGCGTAGAGGACAGAAACTATGGCTACACCTTC. The full variable domain, in which reference TRBV9 and TRBJ1-2 provide the parts outside the CDR3, is DSGVTQTPKHLITATGQRVTLRCSPRSGDLSVYWYQQSLDQGLQFLIQYYNGEERAKGNILERFSAQQFPDLHSELNLSSLELGDSALYFCASSVEDRNYGYTFGSGTRLTVV.

The V and J genes are TRBV24-1 and TRBJ2-3; D unclear. The CDR3 contains 13 residues. V lost 2 bases and J lost 10, with 12 bases in between. Germline CDR1 and CDR2: KGHDR and SFDVKD. The chain's CDR3 is CATSDWALGAQYF. CDR3 DNA: TGTGCCACCAGTGATTGGGCTCTCGGTGCGCAGTATTTT.

This clonotype showed up just once. The rearrangement links TRBV7-2 to TRBJ2-7, with 10 bases matching TRBD1. CDR1 is SGHTA, CDR2 FQGNSA, per germline. The CDR3 totals 17 residues. Losses at the gene ends were 1 base for V and 2 bases for J; bases not matched to a gene: 8. The CDR3 sequence: CASSLVADGQGAYEQYF. Written as DNA, the CDR3 is TGTGCCAGCAGCTTAGTGGCCGACGGACAGGGGGCCTACGAGCAGTACTTC.

The V gene is TRBV6-2 or TRBV6-3, the J gene TRBJ2-4, with 8 positions matching TRBD1. This CDR3 has 15 residues. Trimming at V came to 5 bases and at J to 9 bases, leaving 12 bases not matched to a gene. CDR1 and CDR2 (germline): MNHEY, SVGEGT. CDR3 nucleotides: TGTGCCAGCAGTCAACGGACAGGGCGAATTGGCATTCAGTACTTC. It encodes CASSQRTGRIGIQYF.

V gene TRBV9 combines with J gene TRBJ2-7; 9 bases agree with TRBD1. CDR1 and CDR2 from the germline V gene are SGDLS and YYNGEE. The CDR3 consists of 15 residues. Trimming at V came to 4 bases and at J to 5 bases, leaving 10 bases not matched to a gene. The chain's CDR3 is CASSPRTGAKNEQYF. The CDR3 DNA reads as TGTGCCAGCAGCCCCCGGACAGGGGCGAAGAACGAGCAGTACTTC.

The gene calls are TRBV5-1 and TRBJ2-2; 8 bases are a match to TRBD2. The CDR3 consists of 17 residues. Germline-derived CDR1 and CDR2 are SGHRS and YFSETQ. The V and J ends lost 1 base and 0 bases, in that order; junction bases with no gene match: 5. Written as DNA, the CDR3 is TGCGCCAGCAGCTTGTTTAGCGGGGCAACGAACACCGGGGAGCTGTTTTTT. Amino acids: CASSLFSGATNTGELFF.

J is TRBJ2-1 and V is TRBV20-1; D gene unclear. This CDR3 comprises 13 residues. Trimming stripped 3 bases from V and 8 bases from J, with 14 bases between. Germline V lookup: CDR1 DFQATT, CDR2 SNEGSKA (reference sequence). The CDR3, as DNA: TGCAGTGCTAGTGCCGTAAGCCTCCATGAGCAGTTCTTC. Its translation: CSASAVSLHEQFF.

This clonotype was detected only a few times. The chain employs TRBV12-3 or TRBV12-4 and TRBJ2-5; 7 bases map to TRBD2. With V trimmed by 3 bases and J by 3 bases, 1 base remained unmatched. CDR3 length equals 13 residues. CDR3 nucleotides: TGTGCCAGCAGTTTGGGACTAAAAGAGACCCAGTACTTC. Translated: CASSLGLKETQYF.